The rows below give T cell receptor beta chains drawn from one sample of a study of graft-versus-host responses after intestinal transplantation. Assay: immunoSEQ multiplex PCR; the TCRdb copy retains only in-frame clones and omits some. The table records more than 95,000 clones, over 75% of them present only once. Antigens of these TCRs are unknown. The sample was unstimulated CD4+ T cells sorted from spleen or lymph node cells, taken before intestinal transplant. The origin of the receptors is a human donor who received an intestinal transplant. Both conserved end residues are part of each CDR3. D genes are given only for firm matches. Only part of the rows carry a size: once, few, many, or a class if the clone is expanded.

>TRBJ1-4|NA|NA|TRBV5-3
TGTGCCAGAAGCGCGGGGGAGGTAGGTGGCCTAACTAATGAAAAACTGTTTTTT
CARSAGEVGGLTNEKLFF
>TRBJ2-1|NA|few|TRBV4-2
TGTGCCAGCAGCCACGGGGCAGGGGGCGCGAGCGGGAGCTACAATGAGCAGTTCTTC
CASSHGAGGASGSYNEQFF
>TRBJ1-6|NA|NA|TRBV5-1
TGCGCCAGCAGCTTGGAGGGCAGGCCGTCACCCCTCCACTTT
CASSLEGRPSPLHF
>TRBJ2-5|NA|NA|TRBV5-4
TGTGCCAGCAACTCTTTGGAGACCCAGTACTTC
CASNSLETQYF
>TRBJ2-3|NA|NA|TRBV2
TGTGCCAGCAGTGAAGCTGGAGGGACCGATACGCAGTATTTT
CASSEAGGTDTQYF
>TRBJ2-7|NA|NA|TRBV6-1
TGTGCCAGCAGGATTCCAGGGACGGACGAGCAGTACTTC
CASRIPGTDEQYF
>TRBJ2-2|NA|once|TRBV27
TGTGCCAGCCGAAGAGTCCCCGTCGCGAACACCGGGGAGCTGTTTTTT
CASRRVPVANTGELFF
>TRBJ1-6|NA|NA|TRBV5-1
TGCGCCAGCAGCCCTCTGGGGGGGAATTCACCCCTCCACTTT
CASSPLGGNSPLHF
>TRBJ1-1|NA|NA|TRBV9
TGTGCCAGCAGCGTAGAGGTGGGGGCCGGCGGAGCTTTCTTT
CASSVEVGAGGAFF
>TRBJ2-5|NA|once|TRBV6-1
TGTGCCGGGGGCCAAGAGACCCAGTACTTC
CAGGQETQYF
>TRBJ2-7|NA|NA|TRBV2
TGTGCCAGCAGCACAGGGTGGGTGAGCGAGCAGTACTTC
CASSTGWVSEQYF
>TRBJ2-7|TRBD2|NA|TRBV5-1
TGCGCCAGCAGCTTGGTTTCTAGCGGGAGGTACGAGCAGTACTTC
CASSLVSSGRYEQYF
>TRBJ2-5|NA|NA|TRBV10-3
TGTGCCATCAGAGCGGGACAGGGGTCTAGCGGGGGGAAACAAGAGACCCAGTACTTC
CAIRAGQGSSGGKQETQYF
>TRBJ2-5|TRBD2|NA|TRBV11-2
TGTGCCAGCAGTCAAGGAGGGACTAGTGGGACCCAGTACTTC
CASSQGGTSGTQYF
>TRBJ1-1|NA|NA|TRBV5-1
TGCGCCAGCAGCACAGATGCGGGGCATAAGGCTTTCTTT
CASSTDAGHKAFF
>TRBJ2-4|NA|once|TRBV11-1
TGTGCCAGCAGCCCCGGGTCAGACATTCAGTACTTC
CASSPGSDIQYF
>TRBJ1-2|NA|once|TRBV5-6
TGTGCCAGCAGCTTACCGGACAGCTTGGAGATCTACACCTTC
CASSLPDSLEIYTF
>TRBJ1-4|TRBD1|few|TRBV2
TGTGCCAGCAGTGACGACAGGGTGGATGAAAAACTGTTTTTT
CASSDDRVDEKLFF
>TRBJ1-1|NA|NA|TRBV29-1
TGCAGCGTTGATCGAGTTTTAGCGAACACTGAAGCTTTCTTT
CSVDRVLANTEAFF
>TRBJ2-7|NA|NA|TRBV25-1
TGTGCCAGCAGTGCCTTGACAGGCCTCTTCTACGAGCAGTACTTC
CASSALTGLFYEQYF
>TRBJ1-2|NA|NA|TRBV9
TGTGCCAGCACCAGGACAGATTATGGCTACACCTTC
CASTRTDYGYTF
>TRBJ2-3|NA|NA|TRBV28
TGTGCCAGCAGTTGGGGGCGTACAGATACGCAGTATTTT
CASSWGRTDTQYF
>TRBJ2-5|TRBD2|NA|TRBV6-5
TGTGCCAGCAGCCCCTCGGGGGGGCCCCAAGAGACCCAGTACTTC
CASSPSGGPQETQYF
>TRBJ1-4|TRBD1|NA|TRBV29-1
TGCAGCGTTCCTACAGGGGTGCGCGAAAAACTGTTTTTT
CSVPTGVREKLFF
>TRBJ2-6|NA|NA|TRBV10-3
TGTGCCATCAGTGATCCAGCTTCTAGAGCCAACGTCCTGACTTTC
CAISDPASRANVLTF
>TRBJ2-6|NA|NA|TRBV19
TGTGCCAGTAGTTGGACTACTGGGGCCAACGTCCTGACTTTC
CASSWTTGANVLTF
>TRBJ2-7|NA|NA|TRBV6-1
TGTGCCAGCGGCAGGCTCCACGAGCAGTACTTC
CASGRLHEQYF
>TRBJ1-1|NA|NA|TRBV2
TGTGCCAGCAGTGAAGCCCCCCCGGCAGGGGCGAACACTGAAGCTTTCTTT
CASSEAPPAGANTEAFF
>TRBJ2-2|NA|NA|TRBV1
TGCACCAGCAGCGATCGCCAGACTAGTACAAACACCGGGGAGCTGTTTTTT
CTSSDRQTSTNTGELFF
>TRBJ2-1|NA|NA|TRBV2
TGTGCCAGCTGGGAGAGCTCCTACAATGAGCAGTTCTTC
CASWESSYNEQFF
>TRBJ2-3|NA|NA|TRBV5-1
TGCGCCAGCAGCTTGCAAGGTGGGGGCCGGTTCCGCACAGATACGCAGTATTTT
CASSLQGGGRFRTDTQYF
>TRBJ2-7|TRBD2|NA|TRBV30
TGTGCCTGGACACCTGCCTCGGGACTAGCGGGTGAGCAGTACTTC
CAWTPASGLAGEQYF
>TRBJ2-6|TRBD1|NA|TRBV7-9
TGTGCCAGCAGGTACTCCGGGACAGGGGGCGCTGGGGCCAACGTCCTGACTTTC
CASRYSGTGGAGANVLTF
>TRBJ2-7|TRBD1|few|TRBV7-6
TGTGCCAGCAGCTCGACAGGGGACGAGCAGTACTTC
CASSSTGDEQYF
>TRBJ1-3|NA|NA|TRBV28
TGTGCCAGCATGTCCTCCTACTACTCTGGAAACACCATATATTTT
CASMSSYYSGNTIYF
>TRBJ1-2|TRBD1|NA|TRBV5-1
TGCGCCAGCAGCCAAACAGGGGACTATGGCTACACCTTC
CASSQTGDYGYTF
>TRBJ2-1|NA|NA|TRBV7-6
TGTGCCAGCAGCACGAGCGGGACAAACTACAATGAGCAGTTCTTC
CASSTSGTNYNEQFF